A single sample gave rise to the 29 T cell receptor beta chains below, sequenced in a study of spatial heterogeneity in lung cancer (dated by TCRdb to the late 2010s). Library generation was performed with 5' RACE. TCRdb shows the sequencer as NextSeq 500. Using fastp trimming at Q25 and MiXCR clonotype assembly, TCRdb reanalyzed the public sequencing data and kept in-frame beta chains. Each CDR3 protein gets just one entry, which takes the most common genes and DNA from the rows behind it. In this sample the table shows 18,000 or so distinct CDR3 sequences, approximately 9.5% of which occur a single time. Of the sample, about 20% falls within the top ten clones. The time point label corresponds to: sample taken at primary tumor resection. Their recognized antigens are unknown. The paper's findings and limits, for the study overall: The tumor nonsynonymous mutation count correlated with the number of expanded alpha and beta TCRs within the tumor.

This material consisted of lung tumor tissue, taken at surgery. Source of these receptors: a female donor with early-stage non-small cell lung cancer.

Relative to its sample, this clonotype is medium-sized. This beta chain represents an off-target read in a library built for alpha chains; its size is of limited meaning. The chain is built from TRBV9 and TRBJ2-3; TRBD2 is a possible D gene (6 bases). The CDR3 extends over 16 amino acids. Germline lookup yields CDR1 SGDLS and CDR2 YYNGEE. The V end lost 0 bases, the J end lost 0 bases, and 11 bases lay between the germline ends. The CDR3 protein is CASSVDGGSSTDTQYF. DNA of the CDR3: TGTGCCAGCAGCGTAGACGGGGGATCTAGCACAGATACGCAGTATTTT.

This clonotype was seen at least ten times. The library was prepared for alpha chains; this beta chain is a stray read, so its frequency means little. The chain carries TRBV12-3 or TRBV12-4 and TRBJ2-5; 7 positions match TRBD2. V dropped 4 bases and J dropped 8; count of bases not matched to a gene: 10. The CDR3 length is 14 residues. This CDR3 is CASSSATSRETQYF. The DNA of the CDR3 is TGTGCCAGCAGTTCCGCGACTAGCCGGGAAACCCAGTACTTC.

This clonotype was picked up many times. Since it is a stray read in a library aimed at alpha chains, this beta chain has a size that is not meaningful. The chain joins TRBV6-5 to TRBJ2-1; 11 positions match TRBD2. CDR3 length: 14 amino acids. CDR1 MNHEY and CDR2 SVGAGI come from the germline V gene. The trim removed 4 bases at V and 8 bases at J, leaving 4 bases unmatched. The CDR3 region is CASSSSGGIDEQFF. The CDR3, as DNA: TGTGCCAGCAGTTCTAGCGGGGGGATCGATGAGCAGTTCTTC.

In this sample, this clonotype turned up many times. This beta chain turned up in a library designed for alpha chains; as an off-target read, its abundance says little. The chain employs TRBV21-1 and TRBJ2-7; the listed D gene, TRBD1, was not tested against the DNA. TRBV21-1 is a listed pseudogene. The CDR3 is made up of 14 amino acids. DNA for the CDR3: TGTGCCAGCTGGCAGAGGACAGCGAACTACGAGCAGTACTTC. Its protein product is CASWQRTANYEQYF.

There are many counts of this clonotype. This beta chain represents an off-target read in a library built for alpha chains; its size is of limited meaning. The chain recombines TRBV19 with TRBJ2-1; 14 nucleotides match TRBD2. Germline CDR1 is LNHDA and CDR2 is SQIVND (reference sequence). V lost 4 bases and J lost 8; bases outside the gene matches: 7. This CDR3 contains 16 residues. The CDR3 DNA is TGTGCCAGTAGTACGCCGACTAGCGGGGGGGCAGATGAGCAGTTCTTC. It is translated as CASSTPTSGGADEQFF.

A note on this clonotype: This beta chain is an unintended read in a library built for alpha chains; its size means little. The V and J genes are TRBV7-2 and TRBJ1-3; D ambiguous. CDR3 length: 15 residues. Trimming removed 2 bases from V and 0 bases from J, with 8 bases in between. Germline CDR1 is SGHTA and CDR2 is FQGNSA. The CDR3 is CASSLSRASGNTIYF. CDR3 in DNA: TGTGCCAGCAGCTTATCGCGAGCCTCTGGAAACACCATATATTTT. Full variable domain (remainder filled in from reference TRBV7-2 and TRBJ1-3): GAGVSQSPSNKVTEKGKDVELRCDPISGHTALYWYRQSLGQGLEFLIYFQGNSAPDKSGLPSDRFSAERTGGSVSTLTIQRTQQEDSAVYLCASSLSRASGNTIYFGEGSWLTVV.

This clonotype was observed at least ten times. The size of this beta chain means little, since it is a stray read in a library made for alpha chains. J is TRBJ2-3 and V is TRBV4-3; 12 nucleotides align to TRBD2. Germline CDR1 and CDR2: LGHNA and YSLEER. V was pared by 3 bases and J by 5 bases, with 6 bases of the junction left unmatched. CDR3 length: 16 amino acids. The CDR3 loop is CASSQGLAGQRDTQYF. The CDR3 region has the DNA TGCGCCAGCAGCCAGGGACTAGCGGGCCAAAGAGATACGCAGTATTTT.

Details on this clonotype: This beta chain slipped into a library made for alpha chains as a stray read, so its size is not meaningful. This chain's CDR3 is CSVEIRTTEAFF. The DNA for the CDR3 is TGCAGCGTTGAAATCAGGACGACTGAAGCTTTCTTT. The genes are TRBV29-1 and TRBJ1-1; unclear D gene. Germline assignment: CDR1 SQVTM and CDR2 ANQGSEA. Trimming took off 2 bases at V and 5 bases at J, with 9 bases between the two ends. The CDR3 runs to 12 residues.

As to this clonotype: This beta chain was picked up by a library intended for alpha chains and is off target, so its count carries little meaning. The rearrangement joins TRBV6-2 or TRBV6-3 to TRBJ2-6; 9 positions match TRBD1. With V trimmed by 4 bases and J by 0 bases, 1 base remained unmatched. The CDR3 totals 16 residues. The germline gives CDR1 MNHEY, CDR2 SVGEGT. CDR3: CASSLTGGSGANVLTF. The DNA for the CDR3 is TGTGCCAGCAGTTTGACAGGGGGCTCTGGGGCCAACGTCCTGACTTTC.

This clonotype showed up many times. A library made for alpha chains picked up this beta chain off target, so its size means little. The gene calls are TRBV6-1 and TRBJ2-2, with 9 bases fitting TRBD1. Losses at the gene ends were 4 bases for V and 4 bases for J; bases not matched to a gene: 7. Germline lookup yields CDR1 MNHNS and CDR2 SASEGT. The CDR3 contains 16 residues. DNA for the CDR3: TGTGCCAGCAGTGCCTCCGGGACAGGGTGCACCGGGGAGCTGTTTTTT. This sequence encodes CASSASGTGCTGELFF.

There are many counts of this clonotype. In a library made to pick up alpha chains, this beta chain is a stray read with a size that means little. The chain has TRBV20-1 and TRBJ2-7; possible D gene TRBD2, 5 bases. Trimming cost V 0 bases and J 1 base, with 16 bases left between them. This CDR3 is 16 amino acids long. Germline lookup yields CDR1 DFQATT and CDR2 SNEGSKA (reference sequence). The CDR3 bases are TGCAGTGCTAGAGAAACGCGGGCATCCGGGTCCTACGAGCAGTACTTC. Translation gives CSARETRASGSYEQYF.

This clonotype has at least ten counts. A library made for alpha chains picked up this beta chain off target, so its size means little. V gene TRBV29-1 combines with J gene TRBJ2-2; 12 positions agree with TRBD2. Germline V CDR1 and CDR2: SQVTM, ANQGSEA. Trimming removed 5 bases from V and 5 bases from J; junction bases left unmatched: 6. The CDR3 runs to 15 residues. In DNA, the CDR3 is TGCAGCGTTATTCCCACTAGCGGGGGGACCGGGGAGCTGTTTTTT. Encoded protein: CSVIPTSGGTGELFF.

This clonotype came up many times. Since it is a stray read in a library aimed at alpha chains, this beta chain has a size that is not meaningful. The J gene is TRBJ2-3, the V gene TRBV6-4; 14 bases are shared with TRBD2. J lost 5 bases, V lost 4 bases, and 2 bases had no gene match. Germline CDR1 MRHNA, CDR2 SNTAGT. This CDR3 region has 15 residues. DNA for the CDR3: TGTGCCAGCAGTGGACTAGCGGGGGGGCTAGATACGCAGTATTTT. Its protein is CASSGLAGGLDTQYF.

Only a few counts were recorded for this clonotype. This beta chain was picked up by a library intended for alpha chains and is off target, so its count carries little meaning. The chain carries TRBV24-1 and TRBJ2-5, with D perhaps matching TRBD1 or TRBD2 (6 bases each). V lost 2 bases and J lost 9, with 18 bases in between. CDR1 KGHDR and CDR2 SFDVKD come from the germline V gene. The CDR3 sequence is 15 residues long. For the CDR3, the DNA is TGTGCCACCAGTGATTCATTGGGGGGCCCCGGGGCCCAGTACTTC. Protein: CATSDSLGGPGAQYF.

This clonotype was counted ten times or more. Because this beta chain is a stray read in a library intended to capture alpha chains, its abundance should not be given much weight. J is TRBJ1-2 and V is TRBV7-9; 7 nucleotides match TRBD1. The ends lost 5 bases at V and 4 bases at J; junction bases unmatched: 10. Germline V lookup: CDR1 SEHNR, CDR2 FQNEAQ (reference sequence). The CDR3 contains 15 residues. In DNA form, the CDR3 reads TGTGCCAGCAGCCTCAAAGGAGGGACAGCCTATGGCTACACCTTC. Protein sequence: CASSLKGGTAYGYTF.

About this clonotype itself: This beta chain appears as a stray read in a library generated for alpha chains; its size is not informative. The chain links TRBV9 to TRBJ2-7; tentatively, D is TRBD1 or TRBD2 (5 bases each). The V end was cut by 0 bases, the J end by 6 bases, with 13 bases between. Germline V gene lookup returns CDR1 SGDLS and CDR2 YYNGEE. The CDR3 covers 14 residues. CDR3 nucleotides: TGTGCCAGCAGCGTAGCGTGGGACGGCCTCGAGCAGTACTTC. Translated, it gives CASSVAWDGLEQYF.

A word on this clonotype: Since the library was made to target alpha chains, this beta chain is a stray read and its abundance is not meaningful. The chain carries TRBV6-2 or TRBV6-3 and TRBJ2-7; no firm D call. The ends were cut back, 6 bases at V and 3 bases at J, with 9 bases in the middle. The CDR3 sequence is 12 residues long. Germline V gene data show CDR1 as MNHEY and CDR2 as SVGEGT. CDR3 nucleotide sequence: TGTGCCAGCAGCAACGTGGGCTACGAGCAGTACTTC. Translation: CASSNVGYEQYF.

This clonotype was seen a handful of times. This beta chain appears as a stray read in a library generated for alpha chains; its size is not informative. The rearrangement links TRBV7-2 to TRBJ2-1; D is uncertain. This CDR3 spans 14 amino acids. Between the trimmed V and J ends, which lost 3 bases and 8 bases, there was a span of 14 bases. Germline lookup yields CDR1 SGHTA and CDR2 FQGNSA. CDR3 coding DNA: TGTGCCAGCAGCTTGATTTGGGGTTCGGATGAGCAGTTCTTC. Amino acid sequence: CASSLIWGSDEQFF.

By frequency in the sample, this clonotype is medium-sized. Within a library made for alpha chains, this beta chain is off target, and its count is uninformative. The J gene is TRBJ2-3, the V gene TRBV27; 7 bases map to TRBD1. Germline V gene sequence: CDR1 MNHEY, CDR2 SMNVEV (reference sequence). V was clipped by 4 bases and J by 6 bases; unmatched bases: 16. CDR3 size: 17 residues. The CDR3 DNA is TGTGCCAGCAGTTCTGGCCAACTGTCATACAGGGGTGATACGCAGTATTTT. Protein sequence: CASSSGQLSYRGDTQYF.

This clonotype was counted between two and nine times. This beta chain slipped into a library made for alpha chains as a stray read, so its size is not meaningful. V gene TRBV6-1 combines with J gene TRBJ2-1; 7 bases match TRBD1. Germline CDR1 reads MNHNS; CDR2 reads SASEGT. The CDR3 is made up of 15 amino acids. Germline trimming cut 6 bases from V and 6 bases from J; bases unmatched to any gene: 11. The CDR3 spells CASRGQPSSGNEQFF. In DNA form, the CDR3 reads TGTGCCAGCAGGGGACAGCCCAGCTCAGGCAATGAGCAGTTCTTC.

This clonotype was picked up many times. This beta chain is an unintended read in a library built for alpha chains; its size means little. The V and J genes are TRBV6-5 and TRBJ1-2; unclear D gene. Germline V gives CDR1 MNHEY, CDR2 SVGAGI. The CDR3 runs 12 residues. With 2 bases removed from V and 6 bases from J, the gap between germline ends came to 7 bases. The CDR3, as DNA: TGTGCCAGCAGTTACGAAGGGAATGGCTACACCTTC. Protein: CASSYEGNGYTF.

This clonotype appeared many times. This beta chain came through as a stray read in a library set up for alpha chains, and its size says little. The V gene is TRBV7-9, the J gene TRBJ2-4; D gene unclear. The V gene's germline CDR1 is SEHNR and CDR2 FQNEAQ (reference sequence). The CDR3 has 12 amino acids. Trimming took off 2 bases at V and 8 bases at J, with 7 bases between the two ends. The CDR3 loop is CASSLTEDIQYF. CDR3 nucleotides: TGTGCCAGCAGCTTAACAGAGGACATTCAGTACTTC.

This clonotype occurred a few times. The library was prepared for alpha chains; this beta chain is a stray read, so its frequency means little. The genes are TRBV19 and TRBJ1-5; D uncertain. Per the germline V gene, CDR1 is LNHDA and CDR2 is SQIVND (reference sequence). V lost 3 bases and J lost 2, with 8 bases in between. The CDR3 loop spans 14 amino acids. The CDR3 sequence is CASSILDRNQPQHF. CDR3 nucleotide sequence: TGTGCCAGTAGTATCTTAGACCGCAATCAGCCCCAGCATTTT.

In this sample, this clonotype is medium-sized. Within a library made for alpha chains, this beta chain is off target, and its count is uninformative. The chain combines TRBV6-5 with TRBJ2-5, with 9 bases fitting TRBD2. J lost 5 bases, V lost 5 bases, and 6 bases had no gene match. Germline V gives CDR1 MNHEY, CDR2 SVGAGI. The CDR3 totals 14 residues. CDR3 loop: CASSPLAGAETQYF. The CDR3 DNA reads as TGTGCCAGCAGTCCGTTAGCGGGGGCGGAGACCCAGTACTTC.

A few counts support this clonotype. This beta chain is off target for a library built for alpha chains, so its abundance means little. The V gene is TRBV2, the J gene TRBJ2-2; 9 bases line up with TRBD1. Germline CDR1 is SNHLY and CDR2 is FYNNEI. This CDR3 comprises 15 residues. Germline trimming cut 6 bases from V and 6 bases from J; bases unmatched to any gene: 8. CDR3 nucleotides: TGTGCCAGCAGGGCGGACAGGGGCGTCGCCGGGGAGCTGTTTTTT. Protein: CASRADRGVAGELFF.

This clonotype was counted a few times. This beta chain is a stray read from a library made for alpha chains; its abundance is not meaningful. V usage is TRBV2 and J usage is TRBJ2-7; weak D call: TRBD1 (7 bases). V gave up 2 bases and J gave up 5 bases, with 10 bases separating them. Per the germline V gene, CDR1 is SNHLY and CDR2 is FYNNEI. The CDR3 is 13 residues long. CDR3 amino acids: CASSEQGGHEQYF. Here the CDR3 DNA reads TGTGCCAGCAGTGAACAGGGGGGCCACGAGCAGTACTTC. Full variable domain (rest looked up from reference TRBV2 and TRBJ2-7): EPEVTQTPSHQVTQMGQEVILRCVPISNHLYFYWYRQILGQKVEFLVSFYNNEISEKSEIFDDQFSVERPDGSNFTLKIRSTKLEDSAMYFCASSEQGGHEQYFGPGTRLTVT.

This clonotype is categorized as medium-sized. Found in a library prepared for alpha chains, this beta chain is an off-target read, and its abundance has little meaning. This chain uses TRBV29-1 with TRBJ1-5; D is undetermined. The V end lost 5 bases, the J end lost 4 bases, and 12 bases lay between the germline ends. The CDR3 has 13 amino acids. Germline CDR1 SQVTM, CDR2 ANQGSEA. CDR3 sequence: CSVSSDPNQPQHF. The CDR3 DNA sequence: TGCAGCGTTTCTTCGGATCCTAATCAGCCCCAGCATTTT.

The table lists this clonotype with a few counts. As an off-target read in a library built for alpha chains, this beta chain has a frequency of little significance. The chain joins TRBV5-1 to TRBJ1-4, with no clear D. Germline assignment: CDR1 SGHRS and CDR2 YFSETQ. V gave up 3 bases and J gave up 4 bases, with 10 bases separating them. The CDR3 contains 14 residues. CDR3 amino acids: CASSSGRFNEKLFF. CDR3 sequence (DNA): TGCGCCAGCAGCTCTGGTCGCTTTAATGAAAAACTGTTTTTT.

With respect to this clonotype: This beta chain turned up in a library designed for alpha chains; as an off-target read, its abundance says little. This chain connects TRBV12-3 or TRBV12-4 to TRBJ1-1, with D maybe TRBD1 (6 bases). The CDR3 length is 13 residues. V dropped 6 bases and J dropped 1 base, with 9 bases sitting between them. CDR3 bases: TGTGCCAGCAGACTGACAGGGAACACTGAAGCTTTCTTT. It specifies CASRLTGNTEAFF.